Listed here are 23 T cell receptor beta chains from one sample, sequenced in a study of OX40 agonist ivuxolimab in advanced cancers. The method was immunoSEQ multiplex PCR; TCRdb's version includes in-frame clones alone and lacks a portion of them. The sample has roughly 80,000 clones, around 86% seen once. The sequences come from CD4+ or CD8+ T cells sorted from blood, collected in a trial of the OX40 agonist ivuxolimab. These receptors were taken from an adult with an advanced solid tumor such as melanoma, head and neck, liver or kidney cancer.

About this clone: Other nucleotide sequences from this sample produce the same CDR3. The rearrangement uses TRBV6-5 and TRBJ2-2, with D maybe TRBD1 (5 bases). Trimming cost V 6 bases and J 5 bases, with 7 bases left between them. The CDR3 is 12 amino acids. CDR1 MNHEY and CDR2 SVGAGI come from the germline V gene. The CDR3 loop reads CASSRVTGELFF. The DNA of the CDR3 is TGTGCCAGCAGCAGGGTTACCGGGGAGCTGTTTTTT.

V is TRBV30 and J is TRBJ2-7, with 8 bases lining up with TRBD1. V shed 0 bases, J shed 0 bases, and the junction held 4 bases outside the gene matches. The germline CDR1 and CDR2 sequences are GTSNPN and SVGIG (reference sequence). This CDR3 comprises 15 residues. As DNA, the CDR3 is TGTGCCTGGAGTGTACATACAGGGGGCTCCTACGAGCAGTACTTC. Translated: CAWSVHTGGSYEQYF.

The CDR3 DNA reads as TGTGCCAGCAGTTTATCCCGGGACAGGGAGTATGGCTACACCTTC. This encodes CASSLSRDREYGYTF. This chain links TRBV28 with TRBJ1-2; 9 bases agree with TRBD1. After removal of 1 base from V and 5 bases from J, the junction contained 5 bases not matched to a gene. Germline V gene lookup returns CDR1 MDHEN and CDR2 SYDVKM. This CDR3 has 15 residues.

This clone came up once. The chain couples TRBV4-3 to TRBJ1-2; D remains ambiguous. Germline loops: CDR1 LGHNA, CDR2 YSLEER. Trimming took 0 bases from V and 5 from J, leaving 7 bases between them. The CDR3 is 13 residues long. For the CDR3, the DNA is TGCGCCAGCAGCCAAGAAACGGAATATGGCTACACCTTC. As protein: CASSQETEYGYTF.

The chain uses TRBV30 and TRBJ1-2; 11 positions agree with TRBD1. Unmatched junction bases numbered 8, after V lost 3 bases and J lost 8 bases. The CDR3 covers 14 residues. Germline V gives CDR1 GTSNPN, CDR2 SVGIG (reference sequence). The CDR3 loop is CAWRGGQGALGYTF. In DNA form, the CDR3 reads TGTGCCTGGAGGGGAGGACAGGGGGCGCTGGGCTACACCTTC.

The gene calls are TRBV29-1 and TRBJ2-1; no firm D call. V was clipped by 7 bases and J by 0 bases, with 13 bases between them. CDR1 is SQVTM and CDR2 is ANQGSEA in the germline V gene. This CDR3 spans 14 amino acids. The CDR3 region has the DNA TGCAGCGGGAAGGACGCCAGCTCCTACAATGAGCAGTTCTTC. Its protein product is CSGKDASSYNEQFF.

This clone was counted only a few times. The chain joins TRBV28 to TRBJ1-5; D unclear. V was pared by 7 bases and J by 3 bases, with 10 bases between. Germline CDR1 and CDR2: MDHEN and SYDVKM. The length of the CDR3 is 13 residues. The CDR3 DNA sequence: TGTGCCAGCAAGAGCGGGGTCAATCAGCCCCAGCATTTT. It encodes CASKSGVNQPQHF.

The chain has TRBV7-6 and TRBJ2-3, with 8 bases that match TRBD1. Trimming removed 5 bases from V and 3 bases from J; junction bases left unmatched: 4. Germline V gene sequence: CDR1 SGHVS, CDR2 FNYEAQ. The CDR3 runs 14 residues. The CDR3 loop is CASSDRQGTDTQYF. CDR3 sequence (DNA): TGTGCCAGCAGCGACAGACAGGGGACAGATACGCAGTATTTT.

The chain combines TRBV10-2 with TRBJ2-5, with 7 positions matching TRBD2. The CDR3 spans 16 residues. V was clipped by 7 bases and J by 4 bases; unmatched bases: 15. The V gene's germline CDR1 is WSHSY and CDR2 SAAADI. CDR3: CASIGTRGRAGETQYF. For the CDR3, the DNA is TGCGCCAGCATTGGGACGCGTGGGAGGGCCGGAGAGACCCAGTACTTC.

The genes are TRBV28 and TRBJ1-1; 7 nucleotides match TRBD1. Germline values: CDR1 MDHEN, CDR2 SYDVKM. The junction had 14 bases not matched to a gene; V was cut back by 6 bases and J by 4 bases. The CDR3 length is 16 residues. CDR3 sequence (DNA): TGTGCCAGCAGCTACCCCCGAGGCAGGGGGACCACTGAAGCTTTCTTT. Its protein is CASSYPRGRGTTEAFF.

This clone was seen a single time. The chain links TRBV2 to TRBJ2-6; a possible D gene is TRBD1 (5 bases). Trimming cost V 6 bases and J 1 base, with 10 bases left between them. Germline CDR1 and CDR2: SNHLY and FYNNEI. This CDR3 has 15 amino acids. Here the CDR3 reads CASSGDSSGANVLTF. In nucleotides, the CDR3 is TGTGCCAGCAGCGGAGACAGTTCTGGGGCCAACGTCCTGACTTTC.

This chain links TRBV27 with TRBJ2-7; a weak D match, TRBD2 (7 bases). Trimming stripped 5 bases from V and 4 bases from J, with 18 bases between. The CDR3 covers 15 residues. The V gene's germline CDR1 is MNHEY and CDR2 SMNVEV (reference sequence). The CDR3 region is CASSGFAGAGYEQYF. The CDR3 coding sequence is TGTGCCAGCAGTGGCTTCGCGGGGGCCGGATACGAGCAGTACTTC.

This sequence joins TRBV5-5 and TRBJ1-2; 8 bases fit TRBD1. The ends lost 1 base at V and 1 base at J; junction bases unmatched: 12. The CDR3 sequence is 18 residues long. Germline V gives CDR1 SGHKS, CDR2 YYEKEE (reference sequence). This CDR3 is CASSLRDAGQGGNYGYTF. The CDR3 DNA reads TGTGCCAGCAGCTTGCGGGACGCCGGACAGGGAGGTAACTATGGCTACACCTTC.

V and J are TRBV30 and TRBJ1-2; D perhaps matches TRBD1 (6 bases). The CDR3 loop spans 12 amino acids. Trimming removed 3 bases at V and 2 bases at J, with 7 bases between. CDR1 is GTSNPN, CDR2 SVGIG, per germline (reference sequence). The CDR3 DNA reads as TGTGCCTGGAGAGGGGGGAACTATGGCTACACCTTC. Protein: CAWRGGNYGYTF.

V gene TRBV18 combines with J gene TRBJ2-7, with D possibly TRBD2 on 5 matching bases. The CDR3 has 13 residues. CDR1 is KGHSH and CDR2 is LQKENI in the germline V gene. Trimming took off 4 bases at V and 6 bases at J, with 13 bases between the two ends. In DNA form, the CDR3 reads TGTGCCAGCTCACGCGATGAGGGTGGCGAGCAGTACTTC. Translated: CASSRDEGGEQYF.

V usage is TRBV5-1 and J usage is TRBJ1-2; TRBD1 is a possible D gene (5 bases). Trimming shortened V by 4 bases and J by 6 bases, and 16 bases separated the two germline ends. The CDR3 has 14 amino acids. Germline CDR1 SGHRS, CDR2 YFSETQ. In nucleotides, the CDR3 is TGCGCCAGCAGCGGCGGGGGGGGACCCAATGGCTACACCTTC. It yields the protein CASSGGGGPNGYTF.

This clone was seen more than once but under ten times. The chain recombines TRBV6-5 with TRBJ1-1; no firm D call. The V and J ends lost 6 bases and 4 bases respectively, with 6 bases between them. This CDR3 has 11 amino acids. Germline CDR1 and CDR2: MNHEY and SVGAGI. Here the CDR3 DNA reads TGTGCCAGCAGAGTCGGCACTGAAGCTTTCTTT. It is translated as CASRVGTEAFF.

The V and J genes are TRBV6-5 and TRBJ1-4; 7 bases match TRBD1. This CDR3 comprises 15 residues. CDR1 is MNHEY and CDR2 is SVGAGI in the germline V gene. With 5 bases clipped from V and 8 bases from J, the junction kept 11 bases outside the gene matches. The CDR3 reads CASSGTDRFGEKLFF. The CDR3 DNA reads TGTGCCAGCAGTGGGACGGACAGGTTTGGGGAAAAACTGTTTTTT.

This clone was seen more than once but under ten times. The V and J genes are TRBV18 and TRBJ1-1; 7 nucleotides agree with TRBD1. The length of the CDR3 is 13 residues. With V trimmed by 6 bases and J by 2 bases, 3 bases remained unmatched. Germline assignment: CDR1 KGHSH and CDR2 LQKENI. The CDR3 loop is CASSDRSNTEAFF. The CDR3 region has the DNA TGTGCCAGCTCGGACAGGTCCAACACTGAAGCTTTCTTT.

This CDR3 is CASSLGTHQPQHF. The CDR3 coding sequence is TGTGCCAGCAGCCTCGGGACCCATCAGCCCCAGCATTTT. V is TRBV28 and J is TRBJ1-5, with TRBD1 as a possible D gene (5 bases). The V end lost 6 bases, the J end lost 5 bases, and 11 bases lay between the germline ends. This CDR3 has 13 amino acids. Per germline, CDR1 MDHEN and CDR2 SYDVKM.

CDR3 sequence (DNA): TGTGCCATCAGTAGGGACAGGGCTATCTATAATTCACCCCTCCACTTT. Amino acids: CAISRDRAIYNSPLHF. The rearrangement links TRBV10-3 to TRBJ1-6; 9 nucleotides align to TRBD1. Germline-derived CDR1 and CDR2 are ENHRY and SYGVKD. This CDR3 region has 16 residues. Losses at the gene ends were 5 bases for V and 3 bases for J; bases not matched to a gene: 5.

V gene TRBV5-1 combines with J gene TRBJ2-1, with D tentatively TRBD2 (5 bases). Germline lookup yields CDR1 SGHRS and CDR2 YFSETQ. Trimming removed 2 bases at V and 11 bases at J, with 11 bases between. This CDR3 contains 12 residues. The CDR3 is CASSFDYVKQFF. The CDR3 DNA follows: TGCGCCAGCAGCTTTGACTACGTCAAGCAGTTCTTC. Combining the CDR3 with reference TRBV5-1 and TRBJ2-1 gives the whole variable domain KAGVTQTPRYLIKTRGQQVTLSCSPISGHRSVSWYQQTPGQGLQFLFEYFSETQRNKGNFPGRFSGRQFSNSRSEMNVSTLELGDSALYLCASSFDYVKQFFGPGTRLTVL.

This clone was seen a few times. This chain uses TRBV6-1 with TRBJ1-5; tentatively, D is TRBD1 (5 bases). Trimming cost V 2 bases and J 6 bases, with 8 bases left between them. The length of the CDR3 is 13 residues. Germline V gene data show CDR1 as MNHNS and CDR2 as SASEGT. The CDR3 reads CASSERGFQPQHF. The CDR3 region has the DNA TGTGCCAGCAGTGAACGGGGGTTTCAGCCCCAGCATTTT.